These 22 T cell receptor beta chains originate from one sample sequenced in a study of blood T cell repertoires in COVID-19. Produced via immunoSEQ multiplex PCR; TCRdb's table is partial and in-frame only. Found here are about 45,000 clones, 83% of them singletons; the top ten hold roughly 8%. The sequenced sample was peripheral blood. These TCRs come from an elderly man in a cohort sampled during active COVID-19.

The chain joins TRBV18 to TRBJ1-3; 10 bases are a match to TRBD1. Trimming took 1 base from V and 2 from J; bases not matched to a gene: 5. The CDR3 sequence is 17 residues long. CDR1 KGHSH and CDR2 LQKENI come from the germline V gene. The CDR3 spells CASSPLPGTGAGNTIYF. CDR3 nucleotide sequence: TGTGCCAGCTCACCACTGCCCGGGACAGGGGCTGGAAACACCATATATTTT.

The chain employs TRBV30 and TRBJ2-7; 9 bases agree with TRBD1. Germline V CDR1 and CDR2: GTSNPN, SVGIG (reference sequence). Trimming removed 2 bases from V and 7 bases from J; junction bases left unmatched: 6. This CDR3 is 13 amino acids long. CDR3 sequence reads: CAWSTGQGREQYF. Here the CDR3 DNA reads TGTGCCTGGAGTACGGGACAGGGCAGGGAGCAGTACTTC.

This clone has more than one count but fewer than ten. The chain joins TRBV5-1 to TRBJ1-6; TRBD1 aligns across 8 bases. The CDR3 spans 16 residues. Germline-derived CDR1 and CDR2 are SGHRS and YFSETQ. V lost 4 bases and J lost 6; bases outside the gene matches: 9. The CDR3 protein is CASSTQGAPTNSPLHF. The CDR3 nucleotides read TGCGCCAGCAGCACGCAGGGGGCTCCCACTAATTCACCCCTCCACTTT.

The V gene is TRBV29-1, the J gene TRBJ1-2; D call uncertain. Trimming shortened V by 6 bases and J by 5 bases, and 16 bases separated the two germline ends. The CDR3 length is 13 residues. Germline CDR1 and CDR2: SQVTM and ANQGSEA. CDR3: CSVQNRLTYGYTF. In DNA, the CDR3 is TGCAGCGTCCAAAACCGACTAACGTATGGCTACACCTTC.

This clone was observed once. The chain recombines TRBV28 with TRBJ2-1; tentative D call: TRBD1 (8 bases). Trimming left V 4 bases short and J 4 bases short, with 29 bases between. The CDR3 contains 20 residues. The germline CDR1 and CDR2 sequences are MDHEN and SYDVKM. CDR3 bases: TGTGCCAGCAGTTCAGACAGGGGCCTATTAGCCGGGAGGTCGTACAATGAGCAGTTCTTC. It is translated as CASSSDRGLLAGRSYNEQFF.

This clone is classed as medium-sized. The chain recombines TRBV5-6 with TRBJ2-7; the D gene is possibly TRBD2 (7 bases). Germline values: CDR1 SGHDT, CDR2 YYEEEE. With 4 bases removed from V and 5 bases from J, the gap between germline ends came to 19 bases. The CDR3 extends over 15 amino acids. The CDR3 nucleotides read TGTGCCAGCAGCCACCGAGGGGGGGGAGGCAACGAGCAGTACTTC. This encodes CASSHRGGGGNEQYF.

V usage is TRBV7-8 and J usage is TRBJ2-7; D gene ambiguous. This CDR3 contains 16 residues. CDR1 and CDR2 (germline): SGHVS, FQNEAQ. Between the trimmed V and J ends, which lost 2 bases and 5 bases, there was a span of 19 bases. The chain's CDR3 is CASSLLGGFNLNEQYF. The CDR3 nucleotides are TGTGCCAGCAGCTTATTAGGCGGATTTAACCTAAACGAGCAGTACTTC.

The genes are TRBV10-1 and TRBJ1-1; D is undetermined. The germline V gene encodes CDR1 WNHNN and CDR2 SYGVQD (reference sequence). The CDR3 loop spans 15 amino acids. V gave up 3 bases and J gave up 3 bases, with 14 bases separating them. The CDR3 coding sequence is TGCGCCAGCAGTGAAGGTGGCCTGGGCGACACTGAAGCTTTCTTT. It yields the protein CASSEGGLGDTEAFF.

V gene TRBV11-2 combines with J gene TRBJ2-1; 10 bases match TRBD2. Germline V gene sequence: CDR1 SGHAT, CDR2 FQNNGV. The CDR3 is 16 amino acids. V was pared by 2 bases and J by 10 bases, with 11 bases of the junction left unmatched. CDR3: CASSLSDLAGAQEQFF. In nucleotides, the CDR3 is TGTGCCAGCAGCTTATCTGACCTAGCGGGGGCACAAGAGCAGTTCTTC.

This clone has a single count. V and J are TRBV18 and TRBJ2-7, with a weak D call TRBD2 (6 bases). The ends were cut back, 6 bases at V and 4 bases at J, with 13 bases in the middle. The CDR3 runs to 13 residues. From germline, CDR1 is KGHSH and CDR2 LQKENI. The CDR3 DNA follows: TGTGCCAGCTCCCCCCGGGAGCGGTACGAGCAGTACTTC. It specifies CASSPRERYEQYF.

The CDR3 region has the DNA TGCGCCAGCAGCTCGGAAGGACAGGGGGGCAACACCATATATTTT. Its translation is CASSSEGQGGNTIYF. This sequence joins TRBV5-1 and TRBJ1-3; 10 bases are shared with TRBD1. The CDR3 is made up of 15 amino acids. The V gene end was trimmed by 3 bases and the J gene end by 7 bases; junction bases not matched to a gene: 7. From germline, CDR1 is SGHRS and CDR2 YFSETQ.

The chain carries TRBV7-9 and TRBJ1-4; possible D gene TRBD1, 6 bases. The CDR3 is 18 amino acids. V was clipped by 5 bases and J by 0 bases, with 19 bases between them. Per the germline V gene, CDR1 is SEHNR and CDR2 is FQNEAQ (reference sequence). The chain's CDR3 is CASSPTWGHRTTNEKLFF. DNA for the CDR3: TGTGCCAGCAGCCCCACTTGGGGACATCGGACAACTAATGAAAAACTGTTTTTT.

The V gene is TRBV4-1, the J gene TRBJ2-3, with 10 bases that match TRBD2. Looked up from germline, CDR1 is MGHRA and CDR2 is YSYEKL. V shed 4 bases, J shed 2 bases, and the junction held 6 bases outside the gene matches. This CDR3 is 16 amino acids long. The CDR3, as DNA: TGCGCCAGCAGCCCGTGGCTAGCGGGAGTCACAGATACGCAGTATTTT. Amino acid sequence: CASSPWLAGVTDTQYF.

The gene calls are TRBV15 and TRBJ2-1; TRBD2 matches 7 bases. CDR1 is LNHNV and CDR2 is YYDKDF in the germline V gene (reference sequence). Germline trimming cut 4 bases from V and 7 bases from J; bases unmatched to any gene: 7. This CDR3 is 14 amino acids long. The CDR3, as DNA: TGTGCCACCAGCAACGGACTAGATAGGAATGAGCAGTTCTTC. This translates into CATSNGLDRNEQFF.

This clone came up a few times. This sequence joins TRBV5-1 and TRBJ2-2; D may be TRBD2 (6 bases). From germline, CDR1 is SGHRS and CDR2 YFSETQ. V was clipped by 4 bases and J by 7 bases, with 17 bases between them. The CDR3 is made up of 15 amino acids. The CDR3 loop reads CASSPTRVDLGELFF. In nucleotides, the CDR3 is TGCGCCAGCAGCCCGACTAGGGTGGACCTCGGGGAGCTGTTTTTT. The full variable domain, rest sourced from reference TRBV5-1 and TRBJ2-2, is KAGVTQTPRYLIKTRGQQVTLSCSPISGHRSVSWYQQTPGQGLQFLFEYFSETQRNKGNFPGRFSGRQFSNSRSEMNVSTLELGDSALYLCASSPTRVDLGELFFGEGSRLTVL.

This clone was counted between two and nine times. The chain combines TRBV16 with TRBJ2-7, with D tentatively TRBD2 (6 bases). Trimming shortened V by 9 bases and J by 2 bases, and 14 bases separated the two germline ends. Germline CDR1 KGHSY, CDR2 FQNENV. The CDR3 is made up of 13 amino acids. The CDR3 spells CASSPGGAYEQYF. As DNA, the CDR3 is TGTGCCAGTTCACCAGGCGGGGCCTACGAGCAGTACTTC.

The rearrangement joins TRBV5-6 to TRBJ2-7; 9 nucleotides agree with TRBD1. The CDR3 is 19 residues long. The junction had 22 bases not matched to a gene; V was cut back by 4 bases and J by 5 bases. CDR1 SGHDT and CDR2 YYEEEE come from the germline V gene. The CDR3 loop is CASSPRGIQGAHRTHEQYF. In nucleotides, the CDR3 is TGTGCCAGCAGCCCTAGGGGTATACAGGGGGCCCATAGGACCCACGAGCAGTACTTC.

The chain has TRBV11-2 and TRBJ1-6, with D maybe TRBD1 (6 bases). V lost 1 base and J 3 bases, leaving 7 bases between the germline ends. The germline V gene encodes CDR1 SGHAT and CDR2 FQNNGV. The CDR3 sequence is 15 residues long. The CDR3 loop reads CASSLVQGYNSPLHF. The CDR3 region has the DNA TGTGCCAGCAGCTTAGTACAGGGCTATAATTCACCCCTCCACTTT.

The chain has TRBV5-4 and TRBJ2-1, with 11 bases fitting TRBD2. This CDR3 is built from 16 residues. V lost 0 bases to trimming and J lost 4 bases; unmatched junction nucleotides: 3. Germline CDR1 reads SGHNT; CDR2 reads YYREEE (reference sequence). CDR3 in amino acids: CASSLELAGGYNEQFF. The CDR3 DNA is TGTGCCAGCAGCTTGGAGCTAGCGGGGGGATACAATGAGCAGTTCTTC.

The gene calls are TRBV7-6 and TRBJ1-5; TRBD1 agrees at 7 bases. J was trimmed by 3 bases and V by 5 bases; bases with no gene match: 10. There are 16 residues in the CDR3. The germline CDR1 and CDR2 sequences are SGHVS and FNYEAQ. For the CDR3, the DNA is TGTGCCAGCAGCCCGGGACAGCTGAACCTCAATCAGCCCCAGCATTTT. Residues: CASSPGQLNLNQPQHF. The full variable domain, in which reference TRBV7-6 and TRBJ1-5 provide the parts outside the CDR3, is GAGVSQSPRYKVTKRGQDVALRCDPISGHVSLYWYRQALGQGPEFLTYFNYEAQQDKSGLPNDRFSAERPEGSISTLTIQRTEQRDSAMYRCASSPGQLNLNQPQHFGDGTRLSIL.

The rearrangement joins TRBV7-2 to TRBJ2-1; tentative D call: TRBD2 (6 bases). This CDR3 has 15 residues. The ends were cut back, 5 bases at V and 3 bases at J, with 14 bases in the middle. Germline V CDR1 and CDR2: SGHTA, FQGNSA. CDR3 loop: CASSIRRGDYNEQFF. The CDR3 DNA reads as TGTGCCAGCAGCATCCGGCGGGGAGACTACAATGAGCAGTTCTTC.

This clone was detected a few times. The CDR3 coding sequence is TGTGCCACCAGCAGAGAAACGTACACCTACGAGCAGTACTTC. Translation gives CATSRETYTYEQYF. The gene calls are TRBV15 and TRBJ2-7; D is unresolved. Trimming shortened V by 0 bases and J by 2 bases, and 8 bases separated the two germline ends. CDR3 length equals 14 residues. Germline values: CDR1 LNHNV, CDR2 YYDKDF (reference sequence).